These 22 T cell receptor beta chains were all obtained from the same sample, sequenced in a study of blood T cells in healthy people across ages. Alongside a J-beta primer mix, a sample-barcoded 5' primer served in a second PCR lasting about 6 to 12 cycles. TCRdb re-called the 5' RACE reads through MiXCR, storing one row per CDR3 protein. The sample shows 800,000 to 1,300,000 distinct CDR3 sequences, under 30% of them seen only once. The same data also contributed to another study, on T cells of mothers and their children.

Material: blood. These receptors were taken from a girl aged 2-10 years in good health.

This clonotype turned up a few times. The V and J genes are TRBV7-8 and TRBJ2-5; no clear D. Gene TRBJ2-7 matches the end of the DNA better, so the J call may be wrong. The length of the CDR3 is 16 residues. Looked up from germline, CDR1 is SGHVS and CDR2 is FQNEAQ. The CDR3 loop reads CASSAFGATAVNEQYF. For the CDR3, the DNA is TGTGCCAGCAGCGCCTTTGGTGCGACCGCGGTCAACGAGCAGTACTTC.

The CDR3 here is CASSPEGGEQETQYF. CDR3 coding DNA: TGTGCCAGCAGCCCAGAGGGAGGGGAACAAGAGACCCAGTACTTC. The chain employs TRBV9 and TRBJ2-5; 7 nucleotides match TRBD2. V shed 4 bases and J 2 bases; nucleotides not matched to a gene: 8. The CDR3 length is 15 residues. Per germline, CDR1 SGDLS and CDR2 YYNGEE.

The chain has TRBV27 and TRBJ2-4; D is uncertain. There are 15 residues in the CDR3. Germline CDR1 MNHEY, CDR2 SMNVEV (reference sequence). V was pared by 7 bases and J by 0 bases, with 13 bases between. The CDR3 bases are TGTGCCAGCACCACTTCCCAACTAGCCAAAAACATTCAGTACTTC. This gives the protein CASTTSQLAKNIQYF.

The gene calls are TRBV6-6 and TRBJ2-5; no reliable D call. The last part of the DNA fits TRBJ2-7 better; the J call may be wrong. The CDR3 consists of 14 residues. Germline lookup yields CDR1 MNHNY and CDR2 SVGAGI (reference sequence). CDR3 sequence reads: CASSYSGPPYEQYF. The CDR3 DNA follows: TGTGCCAGCAGTTACTCTGGCCCCCCCTACGAGCAGTACTTC.

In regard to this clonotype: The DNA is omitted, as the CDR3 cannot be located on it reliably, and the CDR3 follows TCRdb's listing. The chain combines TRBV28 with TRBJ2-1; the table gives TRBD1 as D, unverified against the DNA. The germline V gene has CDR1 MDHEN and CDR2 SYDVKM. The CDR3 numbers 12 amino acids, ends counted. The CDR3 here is CASSFAGGSLFF.

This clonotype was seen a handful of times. CDR3 sequence reads: CASSQDFPIYSSYNEQFF. The CDR3 DNA reads as TGCGCCAGCAGCCAAGATTTCCCTATCTACAGTTCCTACAATGAGCAGTTCTTC. The chain is built from TRBV4-3 and TRBJ2-1; no reliable D call. This CDR3 contains 18 residues. Trimming stripped 0 bases from V and 1 base from J, with 16 bases between. Germline CDR1 reads LGHNA; CDR2 reads YSLEER.

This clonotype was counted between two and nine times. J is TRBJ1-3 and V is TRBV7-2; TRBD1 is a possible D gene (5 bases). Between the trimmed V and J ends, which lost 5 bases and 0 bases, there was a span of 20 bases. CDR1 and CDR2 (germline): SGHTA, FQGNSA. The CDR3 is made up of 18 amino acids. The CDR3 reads CASSGGWGDHLSGNTIYF. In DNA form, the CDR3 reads TGTGCCAGCAGCGGGGGGTGGGGGGACCACCTCTCTGGAAACACCATATATTTT.

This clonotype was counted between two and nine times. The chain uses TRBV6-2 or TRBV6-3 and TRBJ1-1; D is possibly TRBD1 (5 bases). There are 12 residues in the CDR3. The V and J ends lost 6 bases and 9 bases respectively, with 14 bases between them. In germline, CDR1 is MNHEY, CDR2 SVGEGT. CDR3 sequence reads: CASRRGRWQAFF. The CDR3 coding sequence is TGTGCCAGCAGGCGGGGACGTTGGCAAGCTTTCTTT.

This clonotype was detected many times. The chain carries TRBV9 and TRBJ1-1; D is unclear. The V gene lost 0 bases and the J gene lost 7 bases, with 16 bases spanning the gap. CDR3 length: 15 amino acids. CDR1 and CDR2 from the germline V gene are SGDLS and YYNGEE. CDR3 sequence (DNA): TGTGCCAGCAGCGTAGGGGCGGGAACGGGGTTTGAAGCTTTCTTT. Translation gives CASSVGAGTGFEAFF.

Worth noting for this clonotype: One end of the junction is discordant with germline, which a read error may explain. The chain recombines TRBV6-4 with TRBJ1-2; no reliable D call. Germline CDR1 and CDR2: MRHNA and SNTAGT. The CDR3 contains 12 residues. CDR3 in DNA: TGTGCCGGCAGTGACTTTGGATATGGCTACACCTTT. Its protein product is CAGSDFGYGYTF.

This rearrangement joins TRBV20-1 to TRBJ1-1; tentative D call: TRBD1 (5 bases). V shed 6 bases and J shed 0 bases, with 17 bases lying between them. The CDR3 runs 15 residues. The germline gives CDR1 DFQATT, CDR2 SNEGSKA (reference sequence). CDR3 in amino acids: CSAYDPGVLNTEAFF. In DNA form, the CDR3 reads TGCAGTGCATACGACCCGGGGGTGTTGAACACTGAAGCTTTCTTT.

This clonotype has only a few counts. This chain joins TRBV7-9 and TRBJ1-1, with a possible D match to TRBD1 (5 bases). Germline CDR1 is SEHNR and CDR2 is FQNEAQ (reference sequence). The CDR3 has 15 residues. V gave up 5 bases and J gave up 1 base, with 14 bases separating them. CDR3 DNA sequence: TGTGCCAGCAGCGAGTGGCGGGGGACGAACACTGAAGCTTTCTTT. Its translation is CASSEWRGTNTEAFF.

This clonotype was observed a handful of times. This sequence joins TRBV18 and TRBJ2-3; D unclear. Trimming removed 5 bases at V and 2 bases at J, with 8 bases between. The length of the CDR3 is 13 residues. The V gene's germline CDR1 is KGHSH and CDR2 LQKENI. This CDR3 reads CASSSENTDTQYF. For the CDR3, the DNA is TGTGCCAGCTCATCTGAGAACACAGATACGCAGTATTTT.

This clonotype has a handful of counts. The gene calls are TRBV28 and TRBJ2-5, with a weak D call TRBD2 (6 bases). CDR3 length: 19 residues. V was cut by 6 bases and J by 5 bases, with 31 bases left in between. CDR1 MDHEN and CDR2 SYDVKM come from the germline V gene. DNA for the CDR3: TGTGCCAGCAGCCCTAGGCCGCGGGACTCCCATCGTCTGTTGGAGACCCAGTACTTC. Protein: CASSPRPRDSHRLLETQYF.

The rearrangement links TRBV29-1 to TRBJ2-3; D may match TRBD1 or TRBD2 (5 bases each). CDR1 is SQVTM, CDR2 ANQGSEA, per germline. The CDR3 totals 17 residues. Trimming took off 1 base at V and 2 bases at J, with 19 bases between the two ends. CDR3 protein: CSVEGFRQKDYTDTQYF. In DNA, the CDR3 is TGCAGCGTTGAAGGCTTTCGACAGAAAGACTACACAGATACGCAGTATTTT.

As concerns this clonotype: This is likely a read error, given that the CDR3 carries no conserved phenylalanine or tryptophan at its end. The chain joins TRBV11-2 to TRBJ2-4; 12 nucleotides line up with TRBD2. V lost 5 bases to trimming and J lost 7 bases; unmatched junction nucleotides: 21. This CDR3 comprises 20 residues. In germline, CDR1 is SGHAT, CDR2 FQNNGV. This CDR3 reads CASSRSSPSGRVDLRNIQYL. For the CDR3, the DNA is TGTGCCAGCAGCCGATCGTCTCCTAGCGGGAGGGTTGACCTGCGGAACATTCAGTACCTC.

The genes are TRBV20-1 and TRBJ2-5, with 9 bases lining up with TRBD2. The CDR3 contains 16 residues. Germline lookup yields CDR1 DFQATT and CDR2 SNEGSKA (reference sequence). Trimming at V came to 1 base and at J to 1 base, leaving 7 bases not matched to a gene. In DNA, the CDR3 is TGCAGTGCTAGAGCCCGACTAGCGGACCCCCAAGAGACCCAGTACTTC. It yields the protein CSARARLADPQETQYF.

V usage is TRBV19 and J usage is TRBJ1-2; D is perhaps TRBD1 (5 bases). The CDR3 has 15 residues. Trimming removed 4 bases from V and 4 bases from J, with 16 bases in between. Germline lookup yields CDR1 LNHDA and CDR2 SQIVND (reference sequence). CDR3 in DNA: TGTGCCAGTAGTAACCCTAGCAGGGCACTCTATGGCTACACCTTC. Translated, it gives CASSNPSRALYGYTF. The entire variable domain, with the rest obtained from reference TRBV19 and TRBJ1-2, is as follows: DGGITQSPKYLFRKEGQNVTLSCEQNLNHDAMYWYRQDPGQGLRLIYYSQIVNDFQKGDIAEGYSVSREKKESFPLTVTSAQKNPTAFYLCASSNPSRALYGYTFGSGTRLTVV.

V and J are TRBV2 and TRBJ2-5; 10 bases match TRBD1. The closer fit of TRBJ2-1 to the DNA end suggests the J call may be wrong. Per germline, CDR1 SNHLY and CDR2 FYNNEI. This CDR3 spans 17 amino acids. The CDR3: CASSERGQGNVWNEQFF. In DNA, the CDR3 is TGTGCCAGCAGTGAGAGGGGACAGGGGAATGTTTGGAATGAGCAGTTCTTC.

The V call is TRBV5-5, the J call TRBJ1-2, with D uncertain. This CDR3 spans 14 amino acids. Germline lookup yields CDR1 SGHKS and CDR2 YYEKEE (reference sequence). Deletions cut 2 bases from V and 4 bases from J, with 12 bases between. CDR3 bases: TGTGCCAGCAGCTTTTTGGAAAGCGGCTATGGCTACACCTTC. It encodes CASSFLESGYGYTF.

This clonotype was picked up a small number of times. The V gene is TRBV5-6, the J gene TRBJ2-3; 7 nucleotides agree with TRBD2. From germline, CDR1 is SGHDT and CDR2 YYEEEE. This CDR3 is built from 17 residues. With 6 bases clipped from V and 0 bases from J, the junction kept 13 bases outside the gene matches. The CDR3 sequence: CASILLGGGRSTDTQYF. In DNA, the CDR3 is TGTGCCAGCATCCTTTTGGGTGGCGGGAGAAGCACAGATACGCAGTATTTT. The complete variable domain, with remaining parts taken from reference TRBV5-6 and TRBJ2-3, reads DAGVTQSPTHLIKTRGQQVTLRCSPKSGHDTVSWYQQALGQGPQFIFQYYEEEERQRGNFPDRFSGHQFPNYSSELNVNALLLGDSALYLCASILLGGGRSTDTQYFGPGTRLTVL.

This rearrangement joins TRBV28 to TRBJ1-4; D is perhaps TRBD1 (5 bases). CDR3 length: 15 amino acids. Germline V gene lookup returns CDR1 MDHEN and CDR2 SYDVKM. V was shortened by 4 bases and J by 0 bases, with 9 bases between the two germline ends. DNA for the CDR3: TGTGCCAGCAGTTCCGACAGTGCAACTAATGAAAAACTGTTTTTT. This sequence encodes CASSSDSATNEKLFF.